These 29 T cell receptor beta chains were all obtained from the same sample, sequenced in a study of blood T cell repertoires in COVID-19. The table came from immunoSEQ multiplex PCR; TCRdb's copy has only in-frame clones and leaves some out. The table has roughly 190,000 clones, around 76% seen once. The material sequenced was PBMCs or T cells enriched from blood (not recorded which). The receptor set was obtained from a woman in her forties or fifties with acute COVID-19.

The V and J genes are TRBV7-2 and TRBJ1-5; a weak D match, TRBD1 (5 bases). Germline CDR1 and CDR2: SGHTA and FQGNSA. The CDR3 extends over 13 amino acids. V was pared by 5 bases and J by 5 bases, with 10 bases between. CDR3 bases: TGTGCCAGCAGCCCAGACAGCCATCAGCCCCAGCATTTT. Its protein product is CASSPDSHQPQHF.

The V gene is TRBV9, the J gene TRBJ1-3, with D perhaps TRBD1 (5 bases). The CDR3 extends over 16 amino acids. Trimming took 0 bases from V and 0 from J, leaving 10 bases between them. Germline V gene data show CDR1 as SGDLS and CDR2 as YYNGEE. The CDR3 spells CASSVGAGLSGNTIYF. CDR3 bases: TGTGCCAGCAGCGTAGGGGCGGGACTCTCTGGAAACACCATATATTTT.

V usage is TRBV28 and J usage is TRBJ1-5; D unclear. The germline V gene has CDR1 MDHEN and CDR2 SYDVKM. The germline V and J ends were trimmed by 3 bases and 0 bases, with 12 bases remaining between them. CDR3 length: 16 residues. CDR3 amino acids: CASSFIATHSNQPQHF. The CDR3, as DNA: TGTGCCAGCAGTTTCATCGCTACTCATAGCAATCAGCCCCAGCATTTT.

The chain recombines TRBV27 with TRBJ2-2; D remains ambiguous. CDR3 length: 10 amino acids. Germline CDR1 MNHEY, CDR2 SMNVEV (reference sequence). V lost 5 bases to trimming and J lost 10 bases, with 5 bases between them. In nucleotides, the CDR3 is TGTGCCAGCAGTCAGGTGGAGCTGTTTTTT. It encodes CASSQVELFF.

J is TRBJ2-2 and V is TRBV5-1, with D maybe TRBD2 (6 bases). The CDR3 totals 14 residues. Germline assignment: CDR1 SGHRS and CDR2 YFSETQ. V lost 0 bases, J lost 6 bases, and 9 bases lay in between. CDR3 in DNA: TGCGCCAGCAGCTTGGATCGGGGGTCCGGGGAGCTGTTTTTT. It is translated as CASSLDRGSGELFF.

The rearrangement joins TRBV15 to TRBJ2-2; maybe TRBD1 (5 bases). Looked up from germline, CDR1 is LNHNV and CDR2 is YYDKDF (reference sequence). The CDR3 totals 14 residues. The CDR3 is CVTQETTNTGELFF. The CDR3 coding sequence is TGTGTGACACAGGAGACAACGAACACCGGGGAGCTGTTTTTT.

This rearrangement joins TRBV10-2 to TRBJ1-1; D might be TRBD1 (5 bases). Germline loops: CDR1 WSHSY, CDR2 SAAADI. The CDR3 totals 14 residues. The V end was cut by 7 bases, the J end by 2 bases, with 14 bases between. CDR3 sequence (DNA): TGCGCCAGCAACGACAGAGCGGGAAACACTGAAGCTTTCTTT. It translates to CASNDRAGNTEAFF.

This chain uses TRBV19 with TRBJ2-5, with 9 bases matching TRBD2. The CDR3 consists of 16 residues. J lost 2 bases, V lost 1 base, and 5 bases had no gene match. Germline values: CDR1 LNHDA, CDR2 SQIVND (reference sequence). CDR3 bases: TGTGCCAGTAGTATAGCGGCTAGCGGGGATCAAGAGACCCAGTACTTC. Protein product: CASSIAASGDQETQYF.

J is TRBJ1-5 and V is TRBV24-1; no clear D gene. V shed 7 bases and J shed 5 bases, with 11 bases lying between them. Germline V CDR1 and CDR2: KGHDR, SFDVKD. The CDR3 contains 13 residues. The chain's CDR3 is CATRARDDQPQHF. CDR3 coding DNA: TGTGCCACCAGGGCGAGGGATGATCAGCCCCAGCATTTT.

V gene TRBV7-9 combines with J gene TRBJ1-1, with D possibly matching TRBD1 (6 bases). The V gene's germline CDR1 is SEHNR and CDR2 FQNEAQ (reference sequence). V dropped 5 bases and J dropped 0 bases, with 25 bases sitting between them. The CDR3 length is 19 residues. CDR3 in DNA: TGTGCCAGCAGCCCCCGTAGGAGAGGGGGAACAATGATGAACACTGAAGCTTTCTTT. As protein: CASSPRRRGGTMMNTEAFF.

This clone was seen a few times. The chain combines TRBV28 with TRBJ1-1; perhaps TRBD1 as D (5 bases). Trimming removed 8 bases from V and 2 bases from J, with 12 bases in between. Germline CDR1 and CDR2: MDHEN and SYDVKM. CDR3 length: 13 residues. CDR3 sequence (DNA): TGTGCCAGCGTACCGGGGGGAAACACTGAAGCTTTCTTT. This translates into CASVPGGNTEAFF.

This clone showed up just a few times. The chain has TRBV5-1 and TRBJ1-4; TRBD1 is a possible D gene (6 bases). The CDR3 is 14 residues long. Germline CDR1 and CDR2: SGHRS and YFSETQ. V was shortened by 5 bases and J by 4 bases, with 12 bases between the two germline ends. The CDR3 reads CASRLQGLNEKLFF. The CDR3 coding sequence is TGCGCCAGCAGACTACAGGGTCTTAATGAAAAACTGTTTTTT.

The chain employs TRBV7-2 and TRBJ2-3, with TRBD2 matching 11 bases. Germline lookup yields CDR1 SGHTA and CDR2 FQGNSA. J gave up 0 bases and V 6 bases, and 8 bases lay outside the gene matches. CDR3 length: 17 residues. The CDR3 spells CASRNSGGAGSTDTQYF. The CDR3 bases are TGTGCCAGCAGGAATAGCGGGGGGGCAGGGAGCACAGATACGCAGTATTTT.

The chain carries TRBV19 and TRBJ1-5; a possible D gene is TRBD1 (6 bases). The CDR3 sequence is 15 residues long. From germline, CDR1 is LNHDA and CDR2 SQIVND (reference sequence). V shed 7 bases and J shed 6 bases, with 19 bases lying between them. Written as DNA, the CDR3 is TGTGCCAGTATCGAAGACTCCCTAGGGGGTCAGCCCCAGCATTTT. Its protein is CASIEDSLGGQPQHF.

In this sample, this clone turned up a few times. This sample also contains other DNA sequences that code for the same CDR3. The chain links TRBV27 to TRBJ1-2; 8 nucleotides agree with TRBD1. V trimming: 4 bases; J trimming: 5 bases; junction bases outside the gene matches: 6. The CDR3 totals 14 residues. Germline CDR1 is MNHEY and CDR2 is SMNVEV (reference sequence). The CDR3: CASSSPGQGYGYTF. The DNA of the CDR3 is TGTGCCAGCAGTTCCCCAGGACAGGGTTATGGCTACACCTTC.

V and J are TRBV12-3 or TRBV12-4 and TRBJ2-5; a weak D match, TRBD2 (6 bases). V gave up 5 bases and J gave up 7 bases, with 14 bases separating them. CDR3 length: 13 residues. As DNA, the CDR3 is TGTGCCAGCAGTCGCGGGACCGCGGGGACCCAGTACTTC. It translates to CASSRGTAGTQYF.

V and J are TRBV18 and TRBJ2-7; 9 nucleotides line up with TRBD2. Germline V gene lookup returns CDR1 KGHSH and CDR2 LQKENI. The junction had 4 bases not matched to a gene; V was cut back by 3 bases and J by 4 bases. This CDR3 region has 14 residues. CDR3 protein: CASSPPGLAYEQYV. The CDR3 bases are TGTGCCAGCTCACCCCCCGGACTAGCGTACGAGCAGTACGTC.

V is TRBV5-6 and J is TRBJ1-2, with 9 bases identical to TRBD1. Per germline, CDR1 SGHDT and CDR2 YYEEEE. The CDR3 totals 16 residues. V lost 4 bases and J lost 4; bases outside the gene matches: 11. CDR3 region: CASSPGTGTSIYGYTF. The CDR3 DNA is TGTGCCAGCAGCCCAGGGACAGGGACGAGTATCTATGGCTACACCTTC.

V and J are TRBV7-9 and TRBJ2-7; D may be TRBD1 (6 bases). The CDR3 has 16 amino acids. Germline CDR1 is SEHNR and CDR2 is FQNEAQ (reference sequence). The V end lost 4 bases, the J end lost 3 bases, and 19 bases lay between the germline ends. This CDR3 reads CASSSYARRDNYEQYV. The CDR3 DNA reads TGTGCCAGCAGCTCCTACGCCCGACGGGACAACTACGAGCAGTACGTC.

The V gene is TRBV5-1, the J gene TRBJ1-5, with 9 nucleotides matching TRBD1. V lost 4 bases to trimming and J lost 4 bases; unmatched junction nucleotides: 6. Germline CDR1 and CDR2: SGHRS and YFSETQ. The CDR3 runs 15 residues. Here the CDR3 reads CASSSGTGLNQPQHF. The CDR3 nucleotides are TGCGCCAGCAGCAGCGGGACAGGGCTGAATCAGCCCCAGCATTTT.

The chain has TRBV7-2 and TRBJ2-2; perhaps TRBD2 as D (5 bases). The CDR3 consists of 16 residues. Per the germline V gene, CDR1 is SGHTA and CDR2 is FQGNSA. Trimming left V 2 bases short and J 5 bases short, with 15 bases between. The CDR3 region has the DNA TGTGCCAGCAGCTTATCGGCCGGGATTCTGACCGGGGAGCTGTTTTTT. Encoded protein: CASSLSAGILTGELFF.

This sequence joins TRBV6-5 and TRBJ1-2; 11 bases align to TRBD1. The V gene's germline CDR1 is MNHEY and CDR2 SVGAGI. The trim removed 7 bases at V and 4 bases at J, leaving 8 bases unmatched. CDR3 length: 15 amino acids. CDR3 sequence: CASMDRGLTSYGYTF. The CDR3 bases are TGTGCCAGCATGGACAGGGGGCTGACTAGCTATGGCTACACCTTC.

This rearrangement joins TRBV30 to TRBJ1-1; 7 bases are shared with TRBD1. The germline CDR1 and CDR2 sequences are GTSNPN and SVGIG (reference sequence). The CDR3 covers 13 residues. V trimming: 5 bases; J trimming: 0 bases; junction bases outside the gene matches: 3. Written as DNA, the CDR3 is TGTGCCTGGGGGGACAGTATGAACACTGAAGCTTTCTTT. Translated: CAWGDSMNTEAFF.

The CDR3 DNA reads as TGTGCCAGCTCACCACCGGGCAGGGCAGGGGATAATGAAAAACTGTTTTTT. This gives the protein CASSPPGRAGDNEKLFF. The V gene is TRBV18, the J gene TRBJ1-4, with D maybe TRBD1 (6 bases). Germline V gene sequence: CDR1 KGHSH, CDR2 LQKENI. The CDR3 totals 17 residues. V lost 0 bases to trimming and J lost 4 bases, with 15 bases between them.

The chain uses TRBV7-8 and TRBJ1-6; D possibly corresponds to TRBD1 (6 bases). This CDR3 is built from 16 residues. Trimming took 2 bases from V and 5 from J, leaving 13 bases between them. Germline V gene data show CDR1 as SGHVS and CDR2 as FQNEAQ. Written as DNA, the CDR3 is TGTGCCAGCAGCTTATCCGCAGGGGCGAATAATTCACCCCTCCACTTT. Protein: CASSLSAGANNSPLHF.

This chain joins TRBV6-2 or TRBV6-3 and TRBJ2-3; the match to TRBD2 covers 11 bases. There are 17 residues in the CDR3. V dropped 6 bases and J dropped 9; count of bases not matched to a gene: 17. The germline gives CDR1 MNHEY, CDR2 SVGEGT. CDR3 bases: TGTGCCAGCAGCAGGAGCCCTAGCGGGGGGTCGGTATGGACGCAGTATTTT. It encodes CASSRSPSGGSVWTQYF.

The chain has TRBV10-3 and TRBJ2-5; TRBD2 matches 7 bases. This CDR3 has 15 amino acids. V was clipped by 0 bases and J by 3 bases; unmatched bases: 4. Germline CDR1 reads ENHRY; CDR2 reads SYGVKD. The CDR3 region is CAISESTGGKETQYF. The CDR3 bases are TGTGCCATCAGTGAGTCTACGGGGGGTAAAGAGACCCAGTACTTC.

In the case of this clone: Other DNA sequences in the sample encode the same CDR3. This chain joins TRBV6-5 and TRBJ1-2; D may be TRBD1 (6 bases). There are 13 residues in the CDR3. The V gene lost 5 bases and the J gene lost 0 bases, with 7 bases spanning the gap. Germline V CDR1 and CDR2: MNHEY, SVGAGI. CDR3 sequence: CASSRTANYGYTF. The CDR3 DNA reads TGTGCCAGCAGTCGGACAGCTAACTATGGCTACACCTTC.

This clone was seen only once. The V gene is TRBV11-1, the J gene TRBJ2-7; D is uncertain. There are 11 residues in the CDR3. Germline V gene lookup returns CDR1 SGHAT and CDR2 FQDESV (reference sequence). Deletions cut 4 bases from V and 3 bases from J, with 4 bases between. The CDR3 loop is CASSSSYEQYV. The CDR3, as DNA: TGTGCCAGCAGCTCCAGCTACGAGCAGTACGTC.